This is a list of T cell receptor beta chains from one sample in a study of T-cell reconstitution after alpha-beta-depleted transplantation in children. TCRdb reanalysed the PCR reads using MiXCR and keeps one entry per CDR3 protein. The sample records almost 600,000 distinct CDR3 sequences, approximately 30% being singletons. The material was PBMCs, obtained before TCRalphabeta/CD19-depleted stem cell transplant. The receptors originated from a boy younger than two with Wiskott-Aldrich syndrome, due to receive a stem cell transplant. Both conserved end residues are trimmed from each CDR3.

j_gene | v_gene | CDR3aa
TRBJ2-1 | TRBV29-1 | SGRYDRVNEQF
TRBJ1-2 | TRBV7-9 | ASSFKGANYGYT
TRBJ2-1 | TRBV15 | ATSRGGGRLNNEQF
TRBJ2-1 | TRBV11-2 | ASSPVTPGNYNEQF
TRBJ2-1 | TRBV30 | AWSPPSYNEQF
TRBJ2-1 | TRBV7-2 | ASSLDGRGPNEQF
TRBJ2-1 | TRBV5-4 | ASSRTSGDYNEQF
TRBJ2-7 | TRBV12-3/TRBV12-4 | ASSSNSSYEQY
TRBJ2-2 | TRBV24-1 | ATSENSGELF
TRBJ2-7 | TRBV15 | ATGRDTGLYEQY
TRBJ2-5 | TRBV20-1 | SAHGLAGLQETQY
TRBJ2-6 | TRBV5-5 | ASSFITSGANVLT
TRBJ2-7 | TRBV29-1 | SAAGTDTYEQY
TRBJ1-1 | TRBV12-3/TRBV12-4 | ASSLIAGAEAF
TRBJ2-1 | TRBV4-1 | ASSQAVYNEQF
TRBJ2-2 | TRBV20-1 | SAPGLNTGELF
TRBJ1-5 | TRBV15 | ATSRVWGSNQPQH
TRBJ1-2 | TRBV12-3/TRBV12-4 | ASSGQGAWTNYGYT
TRBJ1-1 | TRBV18 | ASSGDRASEAF
TRBJ2-4 | TRBV5-1 | ASSVSGSWVKNIQY
TRBJ1-4 | TRBV5-1 | ASSLEGRGHEKLF
TRBJ1-1 | TRBV20-1 | SARVSRARASTEAF
TRBJ2-3 | TRBV9 | ASSAIGTSGDTQY
TRBJ2-3 | TRBV12-3/TRBV12-4 | ASSSWFGGFADTQY
TRBJ2-7 | TRBV20-1 | SATSRGEQY
TRBJ2-4 | TRBV20-1 | SLGLAGGNIQY
TRBJ1-1 | TRBV6-1 | ASRPTGISTEAF
TRBJ2-1 | TRBV10-3 | AISGTSGFSYNEQF
TRBJ2-1 | TRBV20-1 | SASRGEVKF
TRBJ2-3 | TRBV20-1 | SARGLAAGDTQY
TRBJ2-1 | TRBV25-1 | ASSRQVEQF
TRBJ1-1 | TRBV20-1 | SARRRRQAPRDTEAF
TRBJ2-6 | TRBV24-1 | ATSDTSGARSGANVLT
TRBJ2-1 | TRBV7-3 | ASSTNSGNEQF
TRBJ1-1 | TRBV29-1 | SVKQGTEAF
TRBJ2-7 | TRBV5-1 | ASSLARTSGTDEQY
TRBJ2-7 | TRBV15 | ATSFEDRYEQY
TRBJ2-3 | TRBV27 | ASSLRVFEADTQY
TRBJ2-3 | TRBV11-2 | ASSSDTQY
TRBJ2-1 | TRBV9 | ASSVVGAGGRNEQF
TRBJ1-2 | TRBV11-2 | ASSQGRLGYGYT
TRBJ1-5 | TRBV24-1 | ATSPSQGQPQH
TRBJ2-7 | TRBV20-1 | SARDTARPFYEQY